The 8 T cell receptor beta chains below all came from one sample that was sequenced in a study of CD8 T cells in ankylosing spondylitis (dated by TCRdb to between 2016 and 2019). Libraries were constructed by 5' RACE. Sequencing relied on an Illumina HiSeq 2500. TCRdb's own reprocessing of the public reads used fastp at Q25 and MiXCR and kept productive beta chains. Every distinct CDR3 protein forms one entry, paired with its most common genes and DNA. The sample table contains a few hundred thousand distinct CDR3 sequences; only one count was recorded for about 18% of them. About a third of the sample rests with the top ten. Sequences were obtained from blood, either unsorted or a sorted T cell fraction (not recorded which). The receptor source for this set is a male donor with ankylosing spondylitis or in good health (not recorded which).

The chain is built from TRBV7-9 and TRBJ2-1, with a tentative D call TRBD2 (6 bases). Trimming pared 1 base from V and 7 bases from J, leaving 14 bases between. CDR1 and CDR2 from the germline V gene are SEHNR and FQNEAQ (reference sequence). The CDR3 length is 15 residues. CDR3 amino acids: CASSLVPGRVNEQFF. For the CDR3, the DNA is TGTGCCAGCAGCTTAGTCCCCGGGAGAGTAAATGAGCAGTTCTTC.

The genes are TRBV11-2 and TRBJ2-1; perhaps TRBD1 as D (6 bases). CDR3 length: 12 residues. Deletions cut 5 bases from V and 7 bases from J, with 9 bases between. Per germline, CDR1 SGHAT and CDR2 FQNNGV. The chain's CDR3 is CASSPGVNEQFF. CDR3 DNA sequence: TGTGCCAGCAGCCCAGGGGTGAATGAGCAGTTCTTC.

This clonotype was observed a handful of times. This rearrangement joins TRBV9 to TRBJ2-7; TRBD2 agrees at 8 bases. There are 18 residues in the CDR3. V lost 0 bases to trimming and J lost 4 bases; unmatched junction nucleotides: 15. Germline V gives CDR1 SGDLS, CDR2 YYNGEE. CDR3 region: CASSVVGSGTTTRYEQYF. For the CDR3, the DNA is TGTGCCAGCAGCGTAGTTGGTAGCGGGACCACTACCCGATACGAGCAGTACTTC. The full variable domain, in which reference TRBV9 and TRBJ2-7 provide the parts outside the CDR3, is DSGVTQTPKHLITATGQRVTLRCSPRSGDLSVYWYQQSLDQGLQFLIQYYNGEERAKGNILERFSAQQFPDLHSELNLSSLELGDSALYFCASSVVGSGTTTRYEQYFGPGTRLTVT.

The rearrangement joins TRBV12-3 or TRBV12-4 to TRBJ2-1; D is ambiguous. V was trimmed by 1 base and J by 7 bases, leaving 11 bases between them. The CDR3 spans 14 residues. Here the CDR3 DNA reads TGTGCCAGCAGTTTAGGATTGGTGGTGAATGAGCAGTTCTTC. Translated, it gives CASSLGLVVNEQFF.

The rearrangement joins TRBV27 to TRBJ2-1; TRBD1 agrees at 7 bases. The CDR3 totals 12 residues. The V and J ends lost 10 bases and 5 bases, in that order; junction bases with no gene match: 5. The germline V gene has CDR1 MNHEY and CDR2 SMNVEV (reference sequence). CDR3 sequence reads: CATGRGNNEQFF. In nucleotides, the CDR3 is TGTGCCACCGGCAGGGGGAACAATGAGCAGTTCTTC.

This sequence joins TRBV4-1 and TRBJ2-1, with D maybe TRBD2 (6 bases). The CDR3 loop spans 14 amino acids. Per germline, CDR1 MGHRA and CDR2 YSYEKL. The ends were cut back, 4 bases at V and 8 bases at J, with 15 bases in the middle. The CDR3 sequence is CASSLLVTSYEQFF. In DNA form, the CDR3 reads TGCGCCAGCAGCCTGCTAGTGACTAGTTATGAGCAGTTCTTC.

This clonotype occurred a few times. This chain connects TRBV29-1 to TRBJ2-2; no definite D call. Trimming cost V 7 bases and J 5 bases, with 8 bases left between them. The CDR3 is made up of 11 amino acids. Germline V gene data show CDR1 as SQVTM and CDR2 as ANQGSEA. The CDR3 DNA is TGCAGCGCCGTCCAGACCGGGGAGCTGTTTTTT. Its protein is CSAVQTGELFF.

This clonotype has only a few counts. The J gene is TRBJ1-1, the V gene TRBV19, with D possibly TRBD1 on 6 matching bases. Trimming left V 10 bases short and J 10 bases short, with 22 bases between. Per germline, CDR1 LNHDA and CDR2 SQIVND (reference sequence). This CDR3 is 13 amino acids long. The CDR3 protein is CATNPGHEPVAFF. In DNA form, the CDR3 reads TGTGCCACTAATCCGGGACACGAGCCCGTAGCTTTCTTT.